Below, 26 T cell receptor beta chains from the same sample are listed, as sequenced in a study of chemoradiotherapy in HPV16-positive cancers (dated 2022 in TCRdb). Libraries were constructed by the immunoSEQ multiplex PCR assay. TCRdb limited this immuneACCESS table to in-frame rearrangements with V and J called. A share of clones is missing; checked studies link under half to unresolved V genes, and the rest is unexplained. This sample is represented by under 7,500 clones; roughly 90% of them were singletons. The biggest ten clones account for about a fifth of the sample. Sequencing used blood, obtained from a patient who underwent chemoradiotherapy. Source of these receptors: a human donor with HPV-associated anogenital cancer.

In its sample, this clone was seen a few times. This chain connects TRBV15 to TRBJ1-2; 8 positions agree with TRBD1. With 5 bases clipped from V and 5 bases from J, the junction kept 4 bases outside the gene matches. Germline V gene data show CDR1 as LNHNV and CDR2 as YYDKDF (reference sequence). The CDR3 runs 13 residues. For the CDR3, the DNA is TGTGCCACCAGCCGGACAGGGAATTATGGCTACACCTTC. Translated, it gives CATSRTGNYGYTF.

The gene calls are TRBV29-1 and TRBJ2-1; D possibly corresponds to TRBD2 (6 bases). CDR3 length: 13 residues. The V end was cut by 7 bases, the J end by 8 bases, with 18 bases between. From germline, CDR1 is SQVTM and CDR2 ANQGSEA. The CDR3 DNA reads as TGCAGCGCTCTGGAGGGGAGTGACGATGAGCAGTTCTTC. The encoded protein is CSALEGSDDEQFF.

This chain links TRBV9 with TRBJ2-2; 10 bases align to TRBD2. The CDR3 totals 17 residues. Per germline, CDR1 SGDLS and CDR2 YYNGEE. V lost 0 bases, J lost 6 bases, and 8 bases stayed unmatched. The CDR3 DNA is TGTGCCAGCAGCGTAGCCAATTTAGCGGGGGGTCCCGGGGAGCTGTTTTTT. It translates to CASSVANLAGGPGELFF.

DNA of the CDR3: TGTGCCAGCAGTCTGGGGGTGACAGGGCCTAATCAGCCCCAGCATTTT. Amino acid sequence: CASSLGVTGPNQPQHF. This chain connects TRBV11-2 to TRBJ1-5, with TRBD1 matching 7 bases. CDR1 SGHAT and CDR2 FQNNGV come from the germline V gene. V shed 6 bases and J 4 bases; nucleotides not matched to a gene: 12. The CDR3 runs to 16 residues.

DNA for the CDR3: TGTGCCAGTAGTCCATCTTACAGGGGGAATTCACCCCTCCACTTT. It yields the protein CASSPSYRGNSPLHF. The rearrangement joins TRBV19 to TRBJ1-6, with TRBD1 matching over 8 bases. This CDR3 has 15 amino acids. Trimming took 5 bases from V and 7 from J; bases not matched to a gene: 7. CDR1 is LNHDA and CDR2 is SQIVND in the germline V gene (reference sequence).

Regarding this clone: An end of the junction does not agree with germline; a read error may underlie this. The chain links TRBV7-7 to TRBJ1-4; D is unclear. The CDR3 loop spans 13 amino acids. The germline CDR1 and CDR2 sequences are SSHAT and FNYEAQ (reference sequence). The CDR3 protein is CASSPDMGEKLFF. CDR3 nucleotide sequence: TGTGCTAGCAGCCCCGATATGGGCGAAAAACTGTTTTTT.

The rearrangement uses TRBV7-9 and TRBJ2-1, with D unclear. Per germline, CDR1 SEHNR and CDR2 FQNEAQ (reference sequence). Trimming pared 5 bases from V and 6 bases from J, leaving 8 bases between. CDR3 length equals 12 residues. CDR3 amino acids: CASSPYPNEQFF. CDR3 nucleotide sequence: TGTGCCAGCAGCCCTTACCCCAATGAGCAGTTCTTC.

The CDR3 reads CASSLGAGRETQYF. The DNA of the CDR3 is TGCGCCAGCAGCTTAGGCGCAGGGAGAGAGACCCAGTACTTC. The chain combines TRBV5-1 with TRBJ2-5; D may correspond to TRBD1 or TRBD2 (5 bases each). From germline, CDR1 is SGHRS and CDR2 YFSETQ. The CDR3 is 14 residues long. V lost 2 bases and J lost 4, with 12 bases in between.

This chain uses TRBV29-1 with TRBJ2-7; 11 bases align to TRBD2. Germline V gives CDR1 SQVTM, CDR2 ANQGSEA. There are 12 residues in the CDR3. The chain's CDR3 is CSVRLAGYEQYF. The DNA of the CDR3 is TGCAGTGTAAGACTAGCGGGGTACGAGCAGTACTTC.

This CDR3 reads CASSRARGANNEQFF. The CDR3 region has the DNA TGTGCCAGCAGCAGAGCGCGGGGGGCAAACAATGAGCAGTTCTTC. This chain connects TRBV27 to TRBJ2-1, with 8 nucleotides matching TRBD2. The CDR3 extends over 15 amino acids. The V gene end was trimmed by 6 bases and the J gene end by 5 bases; junction bases not matched to a gene: 9. Germline V gene sequence: CDR1 MNHEY, CDR2 SMNVEV (reference sequence).

The chain links TRBV4-2 to TRBJ1-1, with TRBD1 matching over 8 bases. The J segment lost 5 bases and the V segment lost 4 bases, leaving 9 bases of the junction unmatched. The CDR3 runs to 15 residues. CDR1 and CDR2 (germline): LGHNA, YNFKEQ. The CDR3 nucleotides are TGTGCCAGCAGCCTATCCCAGGGGGCGAGGACTGAAGCTTTCTTT. This translates into CASSLSQGARTEAFF.

The chain carries TRBV29-1 and TRBJ2-7; 8 bases align to TRBD1. V lost 6 bases to trimming and J lost 1 base; unmatched junction nucleotides: 2. This CDR3 spans 12 amino acids. The V gene's germline CDR1 is SQVTM and CDR2 ANQGSEA. CDR3 in amino acids: CSVRQGSYEQYF. The CDR3 DNA reads TGCAGCGTCAGACAGGGGTCCTACGAGCAGTACTTC.

The chain carries TRBV5-6 and TRBJ2-3; 14 bases line up with TRBD2. Germline V gene sequence: CDR1 SGHDT, CDR2 YYEEEE. V lost 4 bases and J lost 5; bases outside the gene matches: 3. This CDR3 has 15 amino acids. CDR3 coding DNA: TGTGCCAGCAGCCTAGGACTAGCGGGGGGAGATACGCAGTATTTT. Its protein is CASSLGLAGGDTQYF. The full variable domain, in which reference TRBV5-6 and TRBJ2-3 provide the parts outside the CDR3, is DAGVTQSPTHLIKTRGQQVTLRCSPKSGHDTVSWYQQALGQGPQFIFQYYEEEERQRGNFPDRFSGHQFPNYSSELNVNALLLGDSALYLCASSLGLAGGDTQYFGPGTRLTVL.

Written as DNA, the CDR3 is TGCGCCAGCAGCTTAGGCCCGGTTGGTACCGGCGGGGAGCTGTTTTTT. Amino acids: CASSLGPVGTGGELFF. The chain joins TRBV5-1 to TRBJ2-2; D unresolved. Per the germline V gene, CDR1 is SGHRS and CDR2 is YFSETQ. The CDR3 has 16 amino acids. V was pared by 2 bases and J by 7 bases, with 18 bases between.

The J gene is TRBJ1-3, the V gene TRBV5-6, with D unresolved. The CDR3 has 12 residues. Between the trimmed V and J ends, which lost 0 bases and 5 bases, there was a span of 3 bases. CDR1 is SGHDT, CDR2 YYEEEE, per germline. The CDR3 loop reads CASSLDRNTIYF. The CDR3 DNA is TGTGCCAGCAGCTTGGACAGAAACACCATATATTTT.

The V call is TRBV7-2, the J call TRBJ2-6; D remains ambiguous. V shed 4 bases and J shed 0 bases, with 7 bases lying between them. Germline assignment: CDR1 SGHTA and CDR2 FQGNSA. The CDR3 contains 15 residues. CDR3 region: CASSSRVSGANVLTF. For the CDR3, the DNA is TGTGCCAGCAGCTCCCGGGTCTCTGGGGCCAACGTCCTGACTTTC.

This chain uses TRBV4-1 with TRBJ2-4, with TRBD2 matching 7 bases. This CDR3 is built from 19 residues. The trim removed 3 bases at V and 1 base at J, leaving 15 bases unmatched. From germline, CDR1 is MGHRA and CDR2 YSYEKL. Here the CDR3 reads CASSQLFSIREVAKNIQYF. The CDR3 DNA follows: TGCGCCAGCAGCCAGCTGTTTTCGATCCGGGAGGTTGCCAAAAACATTCAGTACTTC.

The rearrangement joins TRBV11-2 to TRBJ1-1, with 10 bases that match TRBD1. Germline-derived CDR1 and CDR2 are SGHAT and FQNNGV. This CDR3 has 15 amino acids. Trimming removed 1 base from V and 5 bases from J; junction bases left unmatched: 4. The CDR3 nucleotides are TGTGCCAGCAGCTTAGGGACAGGGGGTTCGACTGAAGCTTTCTTT. This sequence encodes CASSLGTGGSTEAFF.

As for this clone: The junction shows a germline mismatch at one end, possibly a read error. This chain uses TRBV7-2 with TRBJ2-2, with D possibly matching TRBD1 (6 bases). There are 16 residues in the CDR3. From germline, CDR1 is SGHTA and CDR2 FQGNSA. The DNA of the CDR3 is TGTGCCAGCACCTTAACCCAGGGGCGAGACACCGGGGAGCTGTTTTTT. This translates into CASTLTQGRDTGELFF. The variable domain in full, with the rest retrieved from reference TRBV7-2 and TRBJ2-2, is GAGVSQSPSNKVTEKGKDVELRCDPISGHTALYWYRQSLGQGLEFLIYFQGNSAPDKSGLPSDRFSAERTGGSVSTLTIQRTQQEDSAVYLCASTLTQGRDTGELFFGEGSRLTVL.

V usage is TRBV19 and J usage is TRBJ1-5; D is unresolved. Germline values: CDR1 LNHDA, CDR2 SQIVND (reference sequence). This CDR3 has 12 residues. Trimming left V 3 bases short and J 5 bases short, with 5 bases between. Here the CDR3 DNA reads TGTGCCAGTAGTATGGGTCATCAGCCCCAGCATTTT. Its protein product is CASSMGHQPQHF.

The rearrangement uses TRBV5-1 and TRBJ1-2; D is unresolved. The CDR3 extends over 14 amino acids. CDR1 and CDR2 (germline): SGHRS, YFSETQ. Between the trimmed V and J ends, which lost 4 bases and 2 bases, there was a span of 12 bases. The CDR3 coding sequence is TGCGCCAGCAGCCGGACCCAAGGGAACTATGGCTACACCTTC. Protein sequence: CASSRTQGNYGYTF. Variable domain in full (rest from reference TRBV5-1 and TRBJ1-2): KAGVTQTPRYLIKTRGQQVTLSCSPISGHRSVSWYQQTPGQGLQFLFEYFSETQRNKGNFPGRFSGRQFSNSRSEMNVSTLELGDSALYLCASSRTQGNYGYTFGSGTRLTVV.

The chain carries TRBV15 and TRBJ2-1; 10 bases are a match to TRBD2. The CDR3 is 16 amino acids. Germline trimming cut 0 bases from V and 6 bases from J; bases unmatched to any gene: 5. The germline V gene has CDR1 LNHNV and CDR2 YYDKDF (reference sequence). The CDR3 DNA is TGTGCCACCAGCAGAGATGTCAGCGGGGGGGGCAATGAGCAGTTCTTC. Its translation is CATSRDVSGGGNEQFF.

This chain links TRBV11-2 with TRBJ1-1; D not certain. Trimming pared 3 bases from V and 4 bases from J, leaving 12 bases between. From germline, CDR1 is SGHAT and CDR2 FQNNGV. This CDR3 spans 14 amino acids. The CDR3 loop is CASSFLEASTEAFF. The CDR3 DNA reads TGTGCCAGCAGCTTTCTGGAAGCGAGCACTGAAGCTTTCTTT.

A single count supports this clone. The V gene is TRBV2, the J gene TRBJ2-5, with D perhaps TRBD1 or TRBD2 (5 bases each). This CDR3 region has 15 residues. The ends were cut back, 4 bases at V and 1 base at J, with 13 bases in the middle. In germline, CDR1 is SNHLY, CDR2 FYNNEI. Here the CDR3 DNA reads TGTGCCAGCAGTGGGGGACCGAACATCCAAGAGACCCAGTACTTC. Its translation: CASSGGPNIQETQYF.

J is TRBJ1-2 and V is TRBV7-2; D call uncertain. Trimming pared 0 bases from V and 3 bases from J, leaving 8 bases between. In germline, CDR1 is SGHTA, CDR2 FQGNSA. The CDR3 totals 14 residues. The CDR3 reads CASSLAGLDYGYTF. In DNA, the CDR3 is TGTGCCAGCAGCTTAGCAGGGCTTGACTATGGCTACACCTTC.

The chain has TRBV4-3 and TRBJ2-7, with D unclear. Per germline, CDR1 LGHNA and CDR2 YSLEER. V gave up 4 bases and J gave up 3 bases, with 13 bases separating them. This CDR3 is 14 amino acids long. This chain's CDR3 is CASSPTLLDYEQYF. In nucleotides, the CDR3 is TGCGCCAGCAGCCCCACACTGCTCGACTACGAGCAGTACTTC.